These 7 T cell receptor beta chains came from one sample sequenced in a study of T-cell memory formation after mild COVID-19. TCRdb analysed the 5' RACE reads with MiXCR anew, one entry per CDR3 protein. This table has around 200,000 distinct CDR3 sequences, 8% to 11% appearing once. The source material was PBMCs or a T cell subset sorted from them (not recorded which). The receptors here all came from a man younger than 30 who had mild COVID-19 (a few samples of this study predate the infection). Cell type and time point are not known.

The chain employs TRBV20-1 and TRBJ2-1; possible D gene TRBD2, 6 bases. V was cut by 0 bases and J by 10 bases, with 16 bases left in between. Germline V CDR1 and CDR2: DFQATT, SNEGSKA (reference sequence). This CDR3 has 14 amino acids. This CDR3 reads CSARDLAGPKEQFF. The CDR3 bases are TGCAGTGCTAGAGATTTGGCGGGGCCGAAGGAGCAGTTCTTC.

This clonotype was counted between two and nine times. V and J are TRBV29-1 and TRBJ1-4; D possibly corresponds to TRBD1 (5 bases). This CDR3 has 12 residues. Germline V lookup: CDR1 SQVTM, CDR2 ANQGSEA. V lost 3 bases, J lost 8 bases, and 10 bases lay in between. DNA for the CDR3: TGCAGCGTTGAGTTGGGGCGGGAAAAACTGTTTTTT. Its protein is CSVELGREKLFF. Complete variable domain (other parts from reference TRBV29-1 and TRBJ1-4): SAVISQKPSRDICQRGTSLTIQCQVDSQVTMMFWYRQQPGQSLTLIATANQGSEATYESGFVIDKFPISRPNLTFSTLTVSNMSPEDSSIYLCSVELGREKLFFGSGTQLSVL.

This clonotype was seen more than once but under ten times. The chain combines TRBV7-3 with TRBJ1-1; D is ambiguous. The CDR3 length is 15 residues. The germline V gene has CDR1 SGHTA and CDR2 FQGTGA. V was clipped by 1 base and J by 1 base, with 10 bases between them. DNA of the CDR3: TGTGCCAGCAGCTTAAGGAGGGTCGGGAACACTGAAGCTTTCTTT. This gives the protein CASSLRRVGNTEAFF.

This clonotype was recorded a few times. This chain connects TRBV5-6 to TRBJ1-1, with TRBD1 identical over 7 bases. This CDR3 is 15 amino acids long. Germline lookup yields CDR1 SGHDT and CDR2 YYEEEE. The junction had 12 bases not matched to a gene; V was cut back by 7 bases and J by 3 bases. CDR3 protein: CASPDGGTGDTEAFF. In nucleotides, the CDR3 is TGTGCCAGCCCCGACGGGGGCACAGGGGACACTGAAGCTTTCTTT.

The V and J genes are TRBV6-5 and TRBJ2-3; unclear D gene. V lost 6 bases to trimming and J lost 6 bases, with 16 bases between them. The CDR3 contains 14 residues. Per the germline V gene, CDR1 is MNHEY and CDR2 is SVGAGI. The CDR3: CASRTSPARDTQYF. For the CDR3, the DNA is TGTGCCAGCAGAACATCCCCGGCAAGGGATACGCAGTATTTT.

This clonotype was seen many times. The chain links TRBV11-2 to TRBJ2-1; TRBD2 matches at 7 bases. The CDR3 runs to 16 residues. The germline V gene has CDR1 SGHAT and CDR2 FQNNGV. Trimming removed 3 bases from V and 0 bases from J; junction bases left unmatched: 5. DNA for the CDR3: TGTGCCAGCAGCTTGTCCCGCGGGAGCTCCTACAATGAGCAGTTCTTC. The encoded protein is CASSLSRGSSYNEQFF. Supplemented by reference TRBV11-2 and TRBJ2-1, the full variable domain reads EAGVAQSPRYKIIEKRQSVAFWCNPISGHATLYWYQQILGQGPKLLIQFQNNGVVDDSQLPKDRFSAERLKGVDSTLKIQPAKLEDSAVYLCASSLSRGSSYNEQFFGPGTRLTVL.

The rearrangement joins TRBV29-1 to TRBJ2-7; 12 bases fit TRBD1. The CDR3 consists of 15 residues. CDR1 SQVTM and CDR2 ANQGSEA come from the germline V gene. The ends lost 0 bases at V and 2 bases at J; junction bases unmatched: 2. CDR3 DNA sequence: TGCAGCGTTGAAGAGGGACAGGGGGCTCCCTACGAGCAGTACTTC. Translation gives CSVEEGQGAPYEQYF.